This TCR beta chain was observed in a study of T cell repertoires in cytomegalovirus infection. The study, taken as a whole, reports: HLA-C-restricted TCR beta clonotypes specific for CMV led the ex vivo response. Cumulative frequency (of public TCR beta family members) identified carriers of CMV plus the relevant HLA.

TCRdb passed the reads through MiXCR, listing each CDR3 protein once. This sample yields 200,000 to 300,000 distinct CDR3 sequences, of which 9.1% are seen a single time; more than 12% belongs to the top ten. Germline values: CDR1 SGHTA, CDR2 FQGNSA. V dropped 5 bases and J dropped 5 bases, with 17 bases sitting between them. This CDR3 contains 15 residues. In regard to this clonotype: What it recognizes is unknown.

The sequencing input was PBMCs. This chain links TRBV7-2 with TRBJ2-3; D possibly corresponds to TRBD2 (6 bases). The sequence came from a human donor in good health (CMV status not recorded). Some clones in this sample may be carry-over from other donors' samples. The DNA of the CDR3 is TGTGCCAGCAGCCCCAGCGCCGGGAGTGGAGATACGCAGTATTTT. Amino acid sequence: CASSPSAGSGDTQYF. The full variable domain, its missing parts supplied by reference TRBV7-2 and TRBJ2-3, is GAGVSQSPSNKVTEKGKDVELRCDPISGHTALYWYRQSLGQGLEFLIYFQGNSAPDKSGLPSDRFSAERTGGSVSTLTIQRTQQEDSAVYLCASSPSAGSGDTQYFGPGTRLTVL.